The 20 T cell receptor beta chains reported below all come from one sample, sequenced in a study of cytomegalovirus exposure and HLA in healthy donors. It was with 60 Vbeta and 13 Jbeta primers that the PCR ran. Only in-frame clones appear in the TCRdb table, and some are missing; sequencing was by immunoSEQ multiplex PCR. The sample shows fewer than 100,000 clones, 7.5% to 8.5% of them seen only once. The sequenced sample consisted of PBMCs. The source of these receptors is a man in his fifties or sixties in good health and CMV-seronegative.

This clone has more than one count but fewer than ten. The chain couples TRBV27 to TRBJ1-2; D perhaps matches TRBD1 (5 bases). V was cut by 5 bases and J by 8 bases, with 15 bases left in between. The CDR3 length is 13 residues. Germline CDR1 reads MNHEY; CDR2 reads SMNVEV (reference sequence). CDR3: CASSVSRVLGYTF. DNA for the CDR3: TGTGCCAGCAGTGTCAGCAGGGTGTTGGGCTACACCTTC.

This chain uses TRBV28 with TRBJ1-4; the D is unclear. With 6 bases removed from V and 8 bases from J, the gap between germline ends came to 19 bases. Germline-derived CDR1 and CDR2 are MDHEN and SYDVKM. The CDR3 consists of 15 residues. In nucleotides, the CDR3 is TGTGCCAGCAGATCAAAGGTCGGACTCGGGGAAAAACTGTTTTTT. This translates into CASRSKVGLGEKLFF. Full variable domain (missing parts from reference TRBV28 and TRBJ1-4): DVKVTQSSRYLVKRTGEKVFLECVQDMDHENMFWYRQDPGLGLRLIYFSYDVKMKEKGDIPEGYSVSREKKERFSLILESASTNQTSMYLCASRSKVGLGEKLFFGSGTQLSVL.

V usage is TRBV4-1 and J usage is TRBJ2-7, with TRBD1 matching 8 bases. The CDR3 has 15 amino acids. Germline loops: CDR1 MGHRA, CDR2 YSYEKL. With V trimmed by 3 bases and J by 5 bases, 9 bases remained unmatched. CDR3 in amino acids: CASSHRQGNRNEQYF. CDR3 bases: TGCGCCAGCAGCCATCGACAGGGGAATAGAAACGAGCAGTACTTC.

V and J are TRBV28 and TRBJ1-2; no clear D. Trimming stripped 5 bases from V and 6 bases from J, with 13 bases between. The CDR3 consists of 13 residues. Germline lookup yields CDR1 MDHEN and CDR2 SYDVKM. As DNA, the CDR3 is TGTGCCAGCAGTCTTACTAAACGACATGGCTACACCTTC. Protein: CASSLTKRHGYTF.

The chain has TRBV7-6 and TRBJ1-1; D possibly corresponds to TRBD1 (5 bases). CDR1 is SGHVS and CDR2 is FNYEAQ in the germline V gene. This CDR3 is built from 13 residues. Trimming stripped 1 base from V and 7 bases from J, with 10 bases between. CDR3 region: CASSLVQGSEAFF. CDR3 nucleotides: TGTGCCAGCAGCTTAGTGCAGGGAAGTGAAGCTTTCTTT.

This clone was detected a few times. This chain joins TRBV14 and TRBJ1-1; 7 bases map to TRBD1. The CDR3 consists of 12 residues. The junction had 2 bases not matched to a gene; V was cut back by 9 bases and J by 1 base. The germline CDR1 and CDR2 sequences are SGHDN and FVKESK. The DNA of the CDR3 is TGTGCCAGTGGGACAGCGAACACTGAAGCTTTCTTT. As protein: CASGTANTEAFF. The full variable domain, rest sourced from reference TRBV14 and TRBJ1-1, is EAGVTQFPSHSVIEKGQTVTLRCDPISGHDNLYWYRRVMGKEIKFLLHFVKESKQDESGMPNNRFLAERTGGTYSTLKVQPAELEDSGVYFCASGTANTEAFFGQGTRLTVV.

This clone was seen a handful of times. The chain uses TRBV13 and TRBJ2-7; D is unresolved. The CDR3 contains 13 residues. The V gene lost 5 bases and the J gene lost 4 bases, with 12 bases spanning the gap. The germline gives CDR1 PRHDT, CDR2 FYEKMQ (reference sequence). This CDR3 is CASSPNLSYEQYF. Written as DNA, the CDR3 is TGTGCCAGCAGCCCTAACTTGTCTTACGAGCAGTACTTC.

This clone appeared a few times. The chain couples TRBV28 to TRBJ1-1; 10 bases fit TRBD1. The CDR3 contains 15 residues. The germline gives CDR1 MDHEN, CDR2 SYDVKM. The ends lost 4 bases at V and 3 bases at J; junction bases unmatched: 5. As DNA, the CDR3 is TGTGCCAGCAGTTCGACAGGGGGCGAAGACACTGAAGCTTTCTTT. It codes for CASSSTGGEDTEAFF. Complete variable domain (other parts from reference TRBV28 and TRBJ1-1): DVKVTQSSRYLVKRTGEKVFLECVQDMDHENMFWYRQDPGLGLRLIYFSYDVKMKEKGDIPEGYSVSREKKERFSLILESASTNQTSMYLCASSSTGGEDTEAFFGQGTRLTVV.

There are a few counts of this clone. This specimen includes other DNA sequences encoding the same CDR3. This rearrangement joins TRBV7-9 to TRBJ2-7, with 8 bases aligning to TRBD1. V shed 4 bases and J 3 bases; nucleotides not matched to a gene: 2. The germline CDR1 and CDR2 sequences are SEHNR and FQNEAQ (reference sequence). The CDR3 spans 13 residues. CDR3 amino acids: CASSSGTGYEQYF. CDR3 in DNA: TGTGCCAGCAGCTCCGGGACAGGCTACGAGCAGTACTTC.

This clone has just a few counts. This chain links TRBV10-3 with TRBJ1-2; no clear D. CDR1 is ENHRY and CDR2 is SYGVKD in the germline V gene. Trimming left V 3 bases short and J 6 bases short, with 20 bases between. The CDR3 extends over 16 amino acids. Here the CDR3 reads CAISDSGPGKWDGYTF. The CDR3 DNA reads as TGTGCCATCAGTGACTCGGGCCCGGGGAAGTGGGATGGCTACACCTTC.

V and J are TRBV6-4 and TRBJ2-3; 7 bases match TRBD1. The germline CDR1 and CDR2 sequences are MRHNA and SNTAGT. The V gene end was trimmed by 5 bases and the J gene end by 1 base; junction bases not matched to a gene: 6. This CDR3 region has 15 residues. This CDR3 reads CASSFTGVRTDTQYF. CDR3 sequence (DNA): TGTGCCAGCAGTTTTACAGGGGTCCGCACAGATACGCAGTATTTT.

This clone was seen more than once but under ten times. The chain joins TRBV10-3 to TRBJ1-1, with a weak D call TRBD1 (5 bases). The CDR3 sequence is 11 residues long. CDR1 is ENHRY and CDR2 is SYGVKD in the germline V gene. V lost 10 bases and J lost 6, with 12 bases in between. Written as DNA, the CDR3 is TGTGCCACAGGTACAGGAGCTGAAGCTTTCTTT. It codes for CATGTGAEAFF.

The chain carries TRBV6-5 and TRBJ1-1; a weak D match, TRBD1 (5 bases). The length of the CDR3 is 14 residues. Trimming cost V 4 bases and J 1 base, with 10 bases left between them. Per germline, CDR1 MNHEY and CDR2 SVGAGI. DNA for the CDR3: TGTGCCAGCAGTTCCGCGGGGGGGAACACTGAAGCTTTCTTT. Protein product: CASSSAGGNTEAFF.

This chain connects TRBV19 to TRBJ2-3; TRBD2 is a possible D gene (6 bases). V lost 6 bases to trimming and J lost 1 base, with 17 bases between them. The CDR3 consists of 16 residues. From germline, CDR1 is LNHDA and CDR2 SQIVND (reference sequence). The CDR3 reads CASRRVDGSGTDTQYF. The CDR3 DNA follows: TGTGCCAGTAGGCGCGTCGACGGGAGCGGCACAGATACGCAGTATTTT.

The chain employs TRBV7-9 and TRBJ1-1, with unresolved D. The germline V gene has CDR1 SEHNR and CDR2 FQNEAQ (reference sequence). The CDR3 is made up of 14 amino acids. The germline V and J ends were trimmed by 5 bases and 1 base, with 11 bases remaining between them. CDR3 residues: CASSPLTENTEAFF. CDR3 nucleotide sequence: TGTGCCAGCAGCCCGCTAACTGAGAACACTGAAGCTTTCTTT.

This clone was seen more than once but under ten times. This sequence joins TRBV4-1 and TRBJ1-3, with 7 bases identical to TRBD1. V shed 1 base and J 7 bases; nucleotides not matched to a gene: 16. The CDR3 runs 18 residues. The germline V gene has CDR1 MGHRA and CDR2 YSYEKL. The CDR3, as DNA: TGCGCCAGCAGCCAAGTTCCGCTCATACAGGGGCGCGGTAACACCATATATTTT. Translated, it gives CASSQVPLIQGRGNTIYF.

The chain employs TRBV7-9 and TRBJ2-7; TRBD2 agrees at 14 bases. CDR3 length: 15 residues. V shed 5 bases and J 4 bases; nucleotides not matched to a gene: 4. Per the germline V gene, CDR1 is SEHNR and CDR2 is FQNEAQ (reference sequence). CDR3 sequence (DNA): TGTGCCAGCAGCACCCGGACTAGCGGGAGGTACGAGCAGTACTTC. Translated: CASSTRTSGRYEQYF. Full variable domain (missing parts from reference TRBV7-9 and TRBJ2-7): DTGVSQNPRHKITKRGQNVTFRCDPISEHNRLYWYRQTLGQGPEFLTYFQNEAQLEKSRLLSDRFSAERPKGSFSTLEIQRTEQGDSAMYLCASSTRTSGRYEQYFGPGTRLTVT.

Only a few counts were recorded for this clone. The gene calls are TRBV19 and TRBJ2-3, with D possibly being TRBD1 (6 bases). V was trimmed by 6 bases and J by 5 bases, leaving 15 bases between them. The CDR3 sequence is 14 residues long. Germline V gene sequence: CDR1 LNHDA, CDR2 SQIVND (reference sequence). The CDR3 DNA sequence: TGTGCCAGTAGAGGAGGACAGCCCGGAGATACGCAGTATTTT. Translating it yields CASRGGQPGDTQYF.

The table lists this clone with a few counts. V is TRBV5-6 and J is TRBJ1-6, with D maybe TRBD1 (5 bases). CDR3 length: 15 amino acids. Trimming cost V 1 base and J 3 bases, with 8 bases left between them. Germline CDR1 and CDR2: SGHDT and YYEEEE. As DNA, the CDR3 is TGTGCCAGCAGCTTGTTTCAGGGCTATAATTCACCCCTCCACTTT. The encoded protein is CASSLFQGYNSPLHF.

This clone has only a few counts. The V call is TRBV28, the J call TRBJ2-7, with TRBD1 matching over 9 bases. The CDR3 spans 15 residues. CDR1 and CDR2 from the germline V gene are MDHEN and SYDVKM. Trimming took 6 bases from V and 5 from J; bases not matched to a gene: 11. CDR3: CASRSPGTGLDEQYF. The CDR3, as DNA: TGTGCCAGCAGATCTCCCGGGACAGGGTTAGACGAGCAGTACTTC.